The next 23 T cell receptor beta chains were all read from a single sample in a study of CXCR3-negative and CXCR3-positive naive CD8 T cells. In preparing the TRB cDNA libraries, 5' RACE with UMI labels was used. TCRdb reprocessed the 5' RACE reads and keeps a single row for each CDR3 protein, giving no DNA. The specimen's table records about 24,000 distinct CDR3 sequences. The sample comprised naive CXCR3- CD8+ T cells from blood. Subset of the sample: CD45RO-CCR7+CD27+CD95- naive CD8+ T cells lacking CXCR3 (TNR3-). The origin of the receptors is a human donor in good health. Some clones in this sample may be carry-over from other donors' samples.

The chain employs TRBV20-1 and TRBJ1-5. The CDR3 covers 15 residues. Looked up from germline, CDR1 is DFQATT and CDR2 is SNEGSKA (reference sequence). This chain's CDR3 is CSASSSPYSNQPQHF.

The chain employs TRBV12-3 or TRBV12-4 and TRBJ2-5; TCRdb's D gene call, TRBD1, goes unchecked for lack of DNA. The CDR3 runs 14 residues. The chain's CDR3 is CASSPSGQGRAQYF.

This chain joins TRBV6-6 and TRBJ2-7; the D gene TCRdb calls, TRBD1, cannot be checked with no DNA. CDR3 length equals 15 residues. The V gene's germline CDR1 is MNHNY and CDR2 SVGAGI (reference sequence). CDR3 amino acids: CASSYSLTEYYEQYF.

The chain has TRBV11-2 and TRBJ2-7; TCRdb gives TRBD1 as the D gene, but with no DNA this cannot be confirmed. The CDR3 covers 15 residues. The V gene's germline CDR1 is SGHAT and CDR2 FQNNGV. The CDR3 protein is CASSLFTVSSYEQYF.

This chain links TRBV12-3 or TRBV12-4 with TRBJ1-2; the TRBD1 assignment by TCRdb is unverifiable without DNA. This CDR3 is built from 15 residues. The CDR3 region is CASSPGGQQNYGYTF.

The CDR3 spells CSVDATRPYGYTF. The V and J genes are TRBV29-1 and TRBJ1-2. Germline V lookup: CDR1 SQVTM, CDR2 ANQGSEA. This CDR3 is 13 amino acids long.

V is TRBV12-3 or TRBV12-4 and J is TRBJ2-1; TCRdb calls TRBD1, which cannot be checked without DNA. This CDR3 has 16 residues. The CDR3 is CASSLPGQVSYNEQFF.

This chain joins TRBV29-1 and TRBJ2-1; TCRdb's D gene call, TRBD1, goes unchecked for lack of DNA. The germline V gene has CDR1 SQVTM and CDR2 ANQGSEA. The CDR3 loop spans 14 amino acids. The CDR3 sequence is CSFLEGEMDNEQFF.

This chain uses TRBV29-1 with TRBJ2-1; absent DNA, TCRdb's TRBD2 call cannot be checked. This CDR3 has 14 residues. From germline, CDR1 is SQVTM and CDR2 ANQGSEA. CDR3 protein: CSVVGLAGGHEQFF.

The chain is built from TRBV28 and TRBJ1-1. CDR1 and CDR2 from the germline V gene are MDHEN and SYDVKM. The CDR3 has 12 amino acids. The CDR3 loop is CATRDFDTEAFF.

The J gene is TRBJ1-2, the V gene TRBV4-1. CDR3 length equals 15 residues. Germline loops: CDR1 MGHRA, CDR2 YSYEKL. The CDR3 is CASSHLPTQVPGYTF.

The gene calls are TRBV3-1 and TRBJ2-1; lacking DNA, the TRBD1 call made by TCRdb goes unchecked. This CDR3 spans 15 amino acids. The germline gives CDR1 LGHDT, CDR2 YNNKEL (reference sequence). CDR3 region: CASSSASGGPNEQFF.

CDR3 loop: CSARAGLRRNEQFF. V is TRBV20-1 and J is TRBJ2-1; the D call of TRBD2 rests on TCRdb alone, since no DNA is present to check it. This CDR3 contains 14 residues. Germline V gives CDR1 DFQATT, CDR2 SNEGSKA (reference sequence).

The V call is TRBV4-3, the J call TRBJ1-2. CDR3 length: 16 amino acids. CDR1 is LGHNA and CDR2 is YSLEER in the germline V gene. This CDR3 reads CASSQDRPATFYGYTF.

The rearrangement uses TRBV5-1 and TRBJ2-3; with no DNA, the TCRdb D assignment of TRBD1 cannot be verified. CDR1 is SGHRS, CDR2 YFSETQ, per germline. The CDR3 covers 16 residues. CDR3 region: CASSSLTGSLPDTQYF.

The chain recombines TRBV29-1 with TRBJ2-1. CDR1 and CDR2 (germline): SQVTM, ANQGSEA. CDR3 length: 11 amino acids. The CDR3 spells CSVDRENEQFF.

CDR3 sequence: CASSLVLLGTGGPVAENRPQHF. The chain couples TRBV7-2 to TRBJ1-5; TCRdb selects TRBD1, and the lack of DNA leaves this call unchecked. The CDR3 covers 22 residues. The V gene's germline CDR1 is SGHTA and CDR2 FQGNSA. Full variable domain (remainder filled in from reference TRBV7-2 and TRBJ1-5): GAGVSQSPSNKVTEKGKDVELRCDPISGHTALYWYRQSLGQGLEFLIYFQGNSAPDKSGLPSDRFSAERTGGSVSTLTIQRTQQEDSAVYLCASSLVLLGTGGPVAENRPQHFGDGTRLSIL.

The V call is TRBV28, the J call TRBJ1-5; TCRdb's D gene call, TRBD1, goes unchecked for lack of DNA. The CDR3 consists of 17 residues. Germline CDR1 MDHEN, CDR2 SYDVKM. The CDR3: CASSLFVGRSGGQPQHF.

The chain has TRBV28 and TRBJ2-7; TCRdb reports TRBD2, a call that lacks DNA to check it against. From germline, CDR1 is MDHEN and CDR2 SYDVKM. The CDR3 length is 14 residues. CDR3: CASSLGGAVDEQYF.

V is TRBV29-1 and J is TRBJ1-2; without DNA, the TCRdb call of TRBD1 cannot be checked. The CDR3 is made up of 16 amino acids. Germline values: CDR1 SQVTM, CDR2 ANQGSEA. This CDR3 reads CSVVGETGGSRDGYTF. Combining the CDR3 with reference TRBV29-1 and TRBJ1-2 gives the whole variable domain SAVISQKPSRDICQRGTSLTIQCQVDSQVTMMFWYRQQPGQSLTLIATANQGSEATYESGFVIDKFPISRPNLTFSTLTVSNMSPEDSSIYLCSVVGETGGSRDGYTFGSGTRLTVV.

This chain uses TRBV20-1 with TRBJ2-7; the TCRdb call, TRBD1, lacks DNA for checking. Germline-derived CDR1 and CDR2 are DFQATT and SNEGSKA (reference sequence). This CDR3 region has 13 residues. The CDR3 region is CSARRKGGYEQYF.

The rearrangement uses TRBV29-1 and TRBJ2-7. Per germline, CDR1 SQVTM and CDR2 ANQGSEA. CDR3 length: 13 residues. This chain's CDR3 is CSVEDHGTYEQYF.

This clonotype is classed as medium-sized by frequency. This CDR3 is CASSQEERPFTYEQYF. The rearrangement links TRBV4-3 to TRBJ2-7. This CDR3 is 16 amino acids long. Germline-derived CDR1 and CDR2 are LGHNA and YSLEER.